This T cell receptor (beta chain) came from a study of CD8 T cells in ankylosing spondylitis. Study results and caveats: Eight highly homologous variants made up a TCR beta motif, and this motif appeared characteristic of ankylosing spondylitis blood.

TCRdb recomputed calls from the 5' RACE reads with MiXCR, one row per CDR3 protein. This sample has about 160,000 distinct CDR3 sequences, with around 16% found just once. The sample holds many counts of this clonotype. Its antigen is unidentified. Germline lookup yields CDR1 SGHRS and CDR2 YFSETQ. CDR3 length: 14 amino acids. Losses at the gene ends were 4 bases for V and 2 bases for J; bases not matched to a gene: 6. Sample: blood, either unsorted or a sorted T cell fraction (not recorded which). This chain joins TRBV5-1 and TRBJ2-7; the match to TRBD1 covers 7 bases. This receptor was taken from a male donor with ankylosing spondylitis or in good health (not recorded which). In DNA, the CDR3 is TGCGCCAGCAGCACGGACAGGAAAGCCTACGAGCAGTACTTC. Translated, it gives CASSTDRKAYEQYF. The entire variable domain, with the rest obtained from reference TRBV5-1 and TRBJ2-7, is as follows: KAGVTQTPRYLIKTRGQQVTLSCSPISGHRSVSWYQQTPGQGLQFLFEYFSETQRNKGNFPGRFSGRQFSNSRSEMNVSTLELGDSALYLCASSTDRKAYEQYFGPGTRLTVT.